This T cell receptor beta chain was retrieved from a study of blood T cells in healthy people across ages. The study, taken as a whole, reports: Older individuals had lower TCR beta diversity per million T cells (the decline was roughly linear).

The CDR3 covers 16 residues. Unmatched junction bases numbered 7, after V lost 7 bases and J lost 1 base. Primed by a sample-barcoded 5' primer and a J-beta primer mix, a second PCR proceeded for 7 to 11 cycles. Via MiXCR, TCRdb re-called the 5' RACE reads, giving one row per CDR3 protein. The sample lists about 1.6 million distinct CDR3 sequences, 34% occurring once. With respect to this clonotype: Its target is unknown.

The rearrangement links TRBV12-3 or TRBV12-4 to TRBJ2-6; 7 bases agree with TRBD1. This clonotype was sampled from a woman under 40 in good health. The sample was blood. In DNA, the CDR3 is TGTGCCAGCAACCCGACAGGGACATCTGGGGCCAACGTCCTGACTTTC. Protein product: CASNPTGTSGANVLTF.